This T cell receptor beta chain came from a study of shared clonotypes between healthy human individuals. Naive CD8 cells comprised CD45RO-negative, CCR7-positively selected cells, excluding terminally differentiated effector memory CD45RA+ cells. The J segment lost 1 base and the V segment lost 8 bases, leaving 4 bases of the junction unmatched. The germline gives CDR1 LNHNV, CDR2 YYDKDF (reference sequence). CDR3 length equals 13 residues. TCRdb's table, derived via immunoSEQ multiplex PCR, lists solely in-frame clones and lacks some. The table lists approximately 2,000,000 clones, just over 90% of them singletons.

The rearrangement uses TRBV15 and TRBJ1-1, with 7 bases aligning to TRBD1. Sequenced sample: naive CD8+ T cells from PBMCs. The sequence was obtained from a young man in good health. Some clones in this sample may be carry-over from other donors' samples. The CDR3 loop reads CATSDRANTEAFF. The DNA of the CDR3 is TGTGCCACCTCCGACAGGGCGAACACTGAAGCTTTCTTT. The full variable domain, rest sourced from reference TRBV15 and TRBJ1-1, is DAMVIQNPRYQVTQFGKPVTLSCSQTLNHNVMYWYQQKSSQAPKLLFHYYDKDFNNEADTPDNFQSRRPNTSFCFLDIRSPGLGDTAMYLCATSDRANTEAFFGQGTRLTVV.